These 13 T cell receptor beta chains share one sample of origin, sequenced in a study of blood T cell repertoires in COVID-19. Assay: immunoSEQ multiplex PCR; the TCRdb copy retains only in-frame clones and omits some. This table holds roughly 100,000 clones, 70% to 90% found once. The sample was peripheral blood. Receptor source: a human donor in a cohort sampled during active COVID-19.

The chain joins TRBV3-1 (or the pseudogene TRBV3-2) to TRBJ1-3; D unclear. CDR1 is LGHDT and CDR2 is YNNKEL in the germline V gene (reference sequence). The CDR3 has 12 residues. Trimming took off 2 bases at V and 7 bases at J, with 6 bases between the two ends. The CDR3 coding sequence is TGTGCCAGCAGCCAAAGCGGGAACACCATATATTTT. This encodes CASSQSGNTIYF.

J is TRBJ2-3 and V is TRBV10-3; 10 bases line up with TRBD2. The CDR3 covers 15 residues. Trimming at V came to 0 bases and at J to 6 bases, leaving 3 bases not matched to a gene. Germline V gene sequence: CDR1 ENHRY, CDR2 SYGVKD. CDR3 residues: CAISESLGLADTQYF. The DNA for the CDR3 is TGTGCCATCAGTGAGTCCCTGGGACTAGCGGATACGCAGTATTTT.

The table lists this clone with a count of one. This sequence joins TRBV20-1 and TRBJ1-2, with D tentatively TRBD1 (6 bases). CDR1 is DFQATT, CDR2 SNEGSKA, per germline (reference sequence). The V end was cut by 3 bases, the J end by 8 bases, with 16 bases between. The CDR3 totals 13 residues. The DNA of the CDR3 is TGCAGTGCTAGTTTGCAGGGGCAGAAAGGCTACACCTTC. This sequence encodes CSASLQGQKGYTF.

A word on this clone: The same CDR3 arises from other DNA sequences in this sample as well. V usage is TRBV28 and J usage is TRBJ2-3; 11 bases line up with TRBD2. Germline V gene sequence: CDR1 MDHEN, CDR2 SYDVKM. CDR3 length: 15 amino acids. V was clipped by 6 bases and J by 1 base; unmatched bases: 3. CDR3 loop: CASRLAGAGTDTQYF. The CDR3 nucleotides read TGTGCCAGCAGACTAGCGGGAGCCGGCACAGATACGCAGTATTTT.

In its sample, this clone was seen once. The chain carries TRBV30 and TRBJ1-1, with TRBD1 as a possible D gene (5 bases). Per germline, CDR1 GTSNPN and CDR2 SVGIG (reference sequence). This CDR3 is 13 amino acids long. V gave up 0 bases and J gave up 4 bases, with 9 bases separating them. CDR3 DNA sequence: TGTGCCTGGAGTGTGGGGGGAGGCACTGAAGCTTTCTTT. Its translation: CAWSVGGGTEAFF.

The rearrangement uses TRBV5-1 and TRBJ2-5, with D perhaps matching TRBD1 (6 bases). Trimming took off 0 bases at V and 4 bases at J, with 13 bases between the two ends. This CDR3 region has 15 residues. From germline, CDR1 is SGHRS and CDR2 YFSETQ. This chain's CDR3 is CASSLGVRGGETQYF. For the CDR3, the DNA is TGCGCCAGCAGCTTGGGGGTCAGGGGTGGAGAGACCCAGTACTTC.

The chain joins TRBV11-2 to TRBJ2-5; D may be TRBD2 (6 bases). Trimming took off 5 bases at V and 9 bases at J, with 22 bases between the two ends. This CDR3 contains 15 residues. The germline V gene has CDR1 SGHAT and CDR2 FQNNGV. The CDR3: CASSPQTGVPEAQYF. The CDR3 DNA reads as TGTGCCAGCAGCCCCCAGACGGGGGTGCCTGAGGCCCAGTACTTC.

This clone was observed a handful of times. This rearrangement joins TRBV27 to TRBJ2-3, with TRBD2 matching 8 bases. Per germline, CDR1 MNHEY and CDR2 SMNVEV (reference sequence). CDR3 length: 18 amino acids. The J segment lost 3 bases and the V segment lost 4 bases, leaving 15 bases of the junction unmatched. The CDR3 here is CASSSPLMAGGRTDTQYF. CDR3 bases: TGTGCCAGCAGTTCCCCGTTGATGGCGGGAGGACGAACAGATACGCAGTATTTT.

This clone has only one observation. The rearrangement links TRBV5-1 to TRBJ1-2; D is perhaps TRBD1 (6 bases). The CDR3 totals 13 residues. Trimming cost V 0 bases and J 8 bases, with 11 bases left between them. CDR1 SGHRS and CDR2 YFSETQ come from the germline V gene. This chain's CDR3 is CASSLEAGEGYTF. CDR3 nucleotides: TGCGCCAGCAGCTTGGAGGCAGGGGAGGGCTACACCTTC.

V gene TRBV7-3 combines with J gene TRBJ2-3; unclear D gene. CDR3 length equals 12 residues. CDR1 is SGHTA and CDR2 is FQGTGA in the germline V gene. Trimming left V 4 bases short and J 0 bases short, with 2 bases between. The CDR3, as DNA: TGTGCCAGCAGCTCTAGCACAGATACGCAGTATTTT. This encodes CASSSSTDTQYF.

The gene calls are TRBV14 and TRBJ1-5; perhaps TRBD1 as D (6 bases). Germline-derived CDR1 and CDR2 are SGHDN and FVKESK. The V and J ends lost 1 base and 7 bases respectively, with 11 bases between them. The length of the CDR3 is 14 residues. CDR3 coding DNA: TGTGCCAGCAGCCAAGCAGGGGCTGGGCAGCCCCAGCATTTT. This gives the protein CASSQAGAGQPQHF.

This clone appeared once. The chain uses TRBV5-1 and TRBJ2-1; D perhaps matches TRBD1 (6 bases). The germline V gene encodes CDR1 SGHRS and CDR2 YFSETQ. The CDR3 sequence is 14 residues long. V was cut by 4 bases and J by 6 bases, with 14 bases left in between. Here the CDR3 DNA reads TGCGCCAGCAGCCCTGTAGCCAGGGGCAATGAGCAGTTCTTC. Its translation: CASSPVARGNEQFF. Full variable domain (remainder filled in from reference TRBV5-1 and TRBJ2-1): KAGVTQTPRYLIKTRGQQVTLSCSPISGHRSVSWYQQTPGQGLQFLFEYFSETQRNKGNFPGRFSGRQFSNSRSEMNVSTLELGDSALYLCASSPVARGNEQFFGPGTRLTVL.

In DNA, the CDR3 is TGTGCCAGCAGTACGATGATCGGGACTAGCGGGGGGAAGTACAATGAGCAGTTCTTC. Protein: CASSTMIGTSGGKYNEQFF. The J gene is TRBJ2-1, the V gene TRBV7-9; 15 nucleotides match TRBD2. Germline assignment: CDR1 SEHNR and CDR2 FQNEAQ (reference sequence). CDR3 length: 19 residues. The J segment lost 4 bases and the V segment lost 6 bases, leaving 13 bases of the junction unmatched.